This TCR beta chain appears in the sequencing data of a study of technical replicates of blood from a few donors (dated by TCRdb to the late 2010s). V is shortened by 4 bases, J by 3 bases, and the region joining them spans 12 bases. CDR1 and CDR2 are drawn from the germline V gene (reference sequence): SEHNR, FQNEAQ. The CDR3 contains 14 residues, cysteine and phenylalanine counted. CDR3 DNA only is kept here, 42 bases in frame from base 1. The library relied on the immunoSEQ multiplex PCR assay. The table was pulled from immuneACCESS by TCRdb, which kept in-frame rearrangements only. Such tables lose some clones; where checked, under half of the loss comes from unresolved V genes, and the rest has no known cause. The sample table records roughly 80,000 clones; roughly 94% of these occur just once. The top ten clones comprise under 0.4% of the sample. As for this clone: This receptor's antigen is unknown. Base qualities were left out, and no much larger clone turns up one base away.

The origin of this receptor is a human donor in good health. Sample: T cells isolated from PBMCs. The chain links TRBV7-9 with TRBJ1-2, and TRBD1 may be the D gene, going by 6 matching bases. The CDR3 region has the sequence CASSYTGQYYGYTF. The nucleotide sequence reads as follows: TGTGCCAGCAGCTACACTGGACAGTACTATGGCTACACCTTC. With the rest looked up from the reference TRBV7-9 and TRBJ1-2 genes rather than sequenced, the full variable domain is DTGVSQNPRHKITKRGQNVTFRCDPISEHNRLYWYRQTLGQGPEFLTYFQNEAQLEKSRLLSDRFSAERPKGSFSTLEIQRTEQGDSAMYLCASSYTGQYYGYTFGSGTRLTVV.